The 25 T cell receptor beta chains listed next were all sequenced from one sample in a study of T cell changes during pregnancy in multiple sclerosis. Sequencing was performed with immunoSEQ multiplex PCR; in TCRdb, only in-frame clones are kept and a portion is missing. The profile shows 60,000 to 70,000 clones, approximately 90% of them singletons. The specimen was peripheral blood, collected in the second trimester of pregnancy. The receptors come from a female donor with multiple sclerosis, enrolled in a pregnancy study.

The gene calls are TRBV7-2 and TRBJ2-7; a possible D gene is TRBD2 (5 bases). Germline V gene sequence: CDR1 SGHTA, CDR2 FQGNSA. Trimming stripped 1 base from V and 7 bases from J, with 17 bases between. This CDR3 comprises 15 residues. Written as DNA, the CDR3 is TGTGCCAGCAGCTTAGAAGGCACTAGGTACGGGGAGCAGTACTTC. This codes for CASSLEGTRYGEQYF.

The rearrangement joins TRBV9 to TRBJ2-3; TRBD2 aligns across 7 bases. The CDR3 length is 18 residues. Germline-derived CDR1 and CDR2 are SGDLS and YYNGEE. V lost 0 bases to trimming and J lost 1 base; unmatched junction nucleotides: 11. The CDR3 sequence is CASSVATDGGLGTDTQYF. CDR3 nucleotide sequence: TGTGCCAGCAGCGTAGCTACTGACGGGGGGTTAGGCACAGATACGCAGTATTTT.

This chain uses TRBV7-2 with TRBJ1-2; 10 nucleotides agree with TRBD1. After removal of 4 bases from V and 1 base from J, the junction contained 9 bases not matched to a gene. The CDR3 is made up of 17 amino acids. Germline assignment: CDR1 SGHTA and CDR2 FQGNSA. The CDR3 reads CASSSRDRGHINYGYTF. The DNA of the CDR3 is TGTGCCAGCAGCTCCCGGGACAGGGGCCATATTAACTATGGCTACACCTTC.

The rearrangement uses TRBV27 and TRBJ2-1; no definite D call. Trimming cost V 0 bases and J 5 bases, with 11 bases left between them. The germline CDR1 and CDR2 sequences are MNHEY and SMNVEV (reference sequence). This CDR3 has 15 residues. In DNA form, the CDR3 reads TGTGCCAGCAGTTTATCGCAGGCCACCCACAATGAGCAGTTCTTC. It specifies CASSLSQATHNEQFF.

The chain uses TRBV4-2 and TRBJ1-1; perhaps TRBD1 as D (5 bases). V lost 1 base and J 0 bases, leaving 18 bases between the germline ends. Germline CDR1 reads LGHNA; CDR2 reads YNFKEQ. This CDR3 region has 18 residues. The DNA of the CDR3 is TGTGCCAGCAGCCAAGGCCTGCCCGGACAAGACATGAACACTGAAGCTTTCTTT. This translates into CASSQGLPGQDMNTEAFF.

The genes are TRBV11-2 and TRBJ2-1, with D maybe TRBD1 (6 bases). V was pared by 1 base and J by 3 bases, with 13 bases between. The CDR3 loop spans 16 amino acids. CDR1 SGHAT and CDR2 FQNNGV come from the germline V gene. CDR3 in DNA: TGTGCCAGCAGCTTAGCTCCAGGGGTGAACTACAATGAGCAGTTCTTC. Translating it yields CASSLAPGVNYNEQFF.

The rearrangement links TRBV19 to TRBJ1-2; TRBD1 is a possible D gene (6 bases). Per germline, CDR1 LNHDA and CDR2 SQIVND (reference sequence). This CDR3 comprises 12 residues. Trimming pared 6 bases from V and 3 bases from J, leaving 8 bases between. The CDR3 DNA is TGTGCCAGTAGGCCAGGGGACTATGGCTACACCTTC. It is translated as CASRPGDYGYTF.

CDR3 sequence (DNA): TGTGCCAGCTCACCTACGAGGGCCAAAAACATTCAGTACTTC. This sequence encodes CASSPTRAKNIQYF. This sequence joins TRBV18 and TRBJ2-4, with D hard to call. Germline-derived CDR1 and CDR2 are KGHSH and LQKENI. The V gene lost 3 bases and the J gene lost 1 base, with 7 bases spanning the gap. The CDR3 loop spans 14 amino acids.

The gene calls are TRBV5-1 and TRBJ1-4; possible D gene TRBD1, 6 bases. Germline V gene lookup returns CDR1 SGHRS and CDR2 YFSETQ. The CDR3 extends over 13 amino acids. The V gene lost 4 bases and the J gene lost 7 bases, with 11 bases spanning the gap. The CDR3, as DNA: TGCGCCAGCAGCCCGGGACAAGGTGAAAAACTGTTTTTT. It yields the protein CASSPGQGEKLFF.

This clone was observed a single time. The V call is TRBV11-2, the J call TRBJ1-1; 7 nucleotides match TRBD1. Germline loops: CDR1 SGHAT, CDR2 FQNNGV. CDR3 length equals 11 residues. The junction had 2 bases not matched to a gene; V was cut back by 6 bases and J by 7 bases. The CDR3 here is CASRQGVEAFF. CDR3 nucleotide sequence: TGTGCCAGCAGGCAGGGGGTTGAAGCTTTCTTT.

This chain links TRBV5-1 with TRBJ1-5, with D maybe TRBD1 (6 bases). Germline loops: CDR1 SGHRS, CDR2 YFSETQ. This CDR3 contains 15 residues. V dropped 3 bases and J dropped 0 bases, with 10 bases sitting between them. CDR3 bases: TGCGCCAGCAGCTGGGCAGGGGATAGCAATCAGCCCCAGCATTTT. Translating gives CASSWAGDSNQPQHF.

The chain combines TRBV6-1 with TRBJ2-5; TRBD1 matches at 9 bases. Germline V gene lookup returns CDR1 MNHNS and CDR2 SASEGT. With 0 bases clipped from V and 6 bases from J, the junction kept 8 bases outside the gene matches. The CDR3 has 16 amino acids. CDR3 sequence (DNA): TGTGCCAGCAGTGAAGCGCCAACAGGGGGCTTGAAGACCCAGTACTTC. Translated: CASSEAPTGGLKTQYF.

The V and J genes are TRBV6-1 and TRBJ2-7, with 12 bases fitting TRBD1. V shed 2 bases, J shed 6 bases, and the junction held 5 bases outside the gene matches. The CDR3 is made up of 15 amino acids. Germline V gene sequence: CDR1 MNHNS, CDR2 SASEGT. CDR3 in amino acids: CASSETGTGGSEQYF. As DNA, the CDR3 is TGTGCCAGCAGTGAAACTGGGACAGGGGGCTCCGAGCAGTACTTC.

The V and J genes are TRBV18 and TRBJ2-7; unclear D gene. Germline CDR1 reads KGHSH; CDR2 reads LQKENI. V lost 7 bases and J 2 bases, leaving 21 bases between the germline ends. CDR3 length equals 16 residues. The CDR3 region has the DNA TGTGCCAGCTTAGAGTGGTCGCGGCTACTAACCTACGAGCAGTACTTC. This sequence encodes CASLEWSRLLTYEQYF.

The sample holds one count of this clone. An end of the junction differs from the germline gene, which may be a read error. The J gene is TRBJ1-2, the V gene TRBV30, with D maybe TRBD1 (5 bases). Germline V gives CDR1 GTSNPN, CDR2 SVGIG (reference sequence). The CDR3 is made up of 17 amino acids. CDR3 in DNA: TGTGCCTGGAGTGTAGAAGGGGATCCACCGCAGGGCTATGGCCACACCTTC. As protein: CAWSVEGDPPQGYGHTF.

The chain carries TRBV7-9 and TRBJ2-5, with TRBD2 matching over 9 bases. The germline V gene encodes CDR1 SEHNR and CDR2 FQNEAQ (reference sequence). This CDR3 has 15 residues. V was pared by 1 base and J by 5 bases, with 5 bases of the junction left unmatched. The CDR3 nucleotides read TGTGCCAGCAGCTTAGACCTAGCGGGGACGGAGACCCAGTACTTC. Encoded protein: CASSLDLAGTETQYF.

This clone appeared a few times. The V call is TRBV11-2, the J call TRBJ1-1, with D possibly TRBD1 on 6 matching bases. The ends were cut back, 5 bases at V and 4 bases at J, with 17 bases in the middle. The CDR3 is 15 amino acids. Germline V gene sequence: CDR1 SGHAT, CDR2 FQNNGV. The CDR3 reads CASSAQYRDITEAFF. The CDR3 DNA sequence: TGTGCCAGCAGCGCACAATACAGGGATATCACTGAAGCTTTCTTT. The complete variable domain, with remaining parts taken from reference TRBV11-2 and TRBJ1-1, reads EAGVAQSPRYKIIEKRQSVAFWCNPISGHATLYWYQQILGQGPKLLIQFQNNGVVDDSQLPKDRFSAERLKGVDSTLKIQPAKLEDSAVYLCASSAQYRDITEAFFGQGTRLTVV.

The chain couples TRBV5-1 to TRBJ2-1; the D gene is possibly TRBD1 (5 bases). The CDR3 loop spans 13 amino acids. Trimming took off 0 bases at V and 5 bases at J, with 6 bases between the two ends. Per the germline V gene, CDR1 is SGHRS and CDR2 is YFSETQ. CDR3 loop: CASSLGRDNEQFF. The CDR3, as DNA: TGCGCCAGCAGCTTGGGCAGGGACAATGAGCAGTTCTTC.

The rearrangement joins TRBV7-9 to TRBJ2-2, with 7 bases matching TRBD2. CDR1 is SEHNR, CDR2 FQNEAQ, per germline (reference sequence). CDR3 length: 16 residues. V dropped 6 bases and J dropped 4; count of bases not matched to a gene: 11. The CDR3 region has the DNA TGTGCCAGCAGGGACAAGCGGGGCCCGCGCACCGGGGAGCTGTTTTTT. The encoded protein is CASRDKRGPRTGELFF. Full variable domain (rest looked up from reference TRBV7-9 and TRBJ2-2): DTGVSQNPRHKITKRGQNVTFRCDPISEHNRLYWYRQTLGQGPEFLTYFQNEAQLEKSRLLSDRFSAERPKGSFSTLEIQRTEQGDSAMYLCASRDKRGPRTGELFFGEGSRLTVL.

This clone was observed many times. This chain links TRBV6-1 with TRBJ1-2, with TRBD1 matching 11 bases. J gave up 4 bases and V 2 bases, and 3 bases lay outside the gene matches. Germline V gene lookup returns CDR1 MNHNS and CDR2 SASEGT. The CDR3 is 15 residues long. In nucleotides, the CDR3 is TGTGCCAGCAGTGAACCCGGGACAGGGGGCTATGGCTACACCTTC. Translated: CASSEPGTGGYGYTF.

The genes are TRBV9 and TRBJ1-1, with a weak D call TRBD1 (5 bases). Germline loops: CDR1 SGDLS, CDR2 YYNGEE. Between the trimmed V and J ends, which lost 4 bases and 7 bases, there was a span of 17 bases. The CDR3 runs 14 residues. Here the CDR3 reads CASSPDSTRFEAFF. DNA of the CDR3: TGTGCCAGCAGCCCCGACAGTACTCGGTTTGAAGCTTTCTTT.

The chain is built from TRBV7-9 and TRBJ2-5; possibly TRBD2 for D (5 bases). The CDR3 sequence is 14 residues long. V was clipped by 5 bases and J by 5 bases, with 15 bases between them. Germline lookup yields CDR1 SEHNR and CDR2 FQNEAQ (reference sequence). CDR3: CASSRTGVSETQYF. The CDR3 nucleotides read TGTGCCAGCAGCCGCACCGGGGTTTCTGAGACCCAGTACTTC. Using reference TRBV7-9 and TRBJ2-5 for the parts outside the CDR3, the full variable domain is DTGVSQNPRHKITKRGQNVTFRCDPISEHNRLYWYRQTLGQGPEFLTYFQNEAQLEKSRLLSDRFSAERPKGSFSTLEIQRTEQGDSAMYLCASSRTGVSETQYFGPGTRLLVL.

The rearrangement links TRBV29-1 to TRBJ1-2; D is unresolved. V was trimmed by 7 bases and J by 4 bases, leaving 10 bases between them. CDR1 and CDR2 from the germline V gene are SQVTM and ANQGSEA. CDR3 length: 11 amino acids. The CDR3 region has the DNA TGCAGCGGCGGGTCGGCCTATGGCTACACCTTC. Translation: CSGGSAYGYTF.

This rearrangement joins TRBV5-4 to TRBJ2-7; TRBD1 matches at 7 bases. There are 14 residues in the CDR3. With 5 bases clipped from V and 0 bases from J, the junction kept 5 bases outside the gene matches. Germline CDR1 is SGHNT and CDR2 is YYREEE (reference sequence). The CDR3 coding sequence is TGTGCCAGCAGTCCTGGGACAGACTCCTACGAGCAGTACTTC. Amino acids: CASSPGTDSYEQYF.

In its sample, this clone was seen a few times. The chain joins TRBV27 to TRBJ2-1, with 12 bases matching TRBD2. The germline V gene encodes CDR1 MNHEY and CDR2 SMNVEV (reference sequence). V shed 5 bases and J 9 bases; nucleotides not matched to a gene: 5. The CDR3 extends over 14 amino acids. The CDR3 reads CASSRLAGDPEQFF. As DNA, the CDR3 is TGTGCCAGCAGTCGACTAGCGGGAGACCCTGAGCAGTTCTTC.